This paragraph reports one T cell receptor (beta chain). TCRdb ran MiXCR on the 5' RACE reads and lists one entry per CDR3 protein. This repertoire shows some 70,000 distinct CDR3 sequences, less than 15% found once; its top ten account for 3.9%. Germline CDR1 and CDR2: LNHNV and YYDKDF (reference sequence). There are 14 residues in the CDR3. Trimming cost V 8 bases and J 0 bases, with 12 bases left between them. This record belongs to a study of early T cells in non-severe SARS-CoV-2 infection. Input material: whole blood. The chain links TRBV15 to TRBJ2-3, with D hard to call. This receptor was taken from an adult who was a healthcare worker with PCR-confirmed SARS-CoV-2 infection or an uninfected control (not recorded which). CDR3 loop: CATLKLGSTDTQYF. CDR3 bases: TGTGCCACCCTCAAGCTGGGGAGCACAGATACGCAGTATTTT.